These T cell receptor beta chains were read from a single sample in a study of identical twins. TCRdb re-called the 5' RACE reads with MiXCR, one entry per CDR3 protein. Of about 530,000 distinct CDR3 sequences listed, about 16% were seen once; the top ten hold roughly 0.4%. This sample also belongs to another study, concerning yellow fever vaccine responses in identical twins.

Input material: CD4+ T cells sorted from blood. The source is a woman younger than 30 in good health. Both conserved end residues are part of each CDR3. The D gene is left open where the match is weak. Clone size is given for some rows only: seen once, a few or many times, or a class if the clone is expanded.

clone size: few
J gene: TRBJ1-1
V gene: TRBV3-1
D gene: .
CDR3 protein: CASSQPGQNTEAFF
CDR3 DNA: TGTGCCAGCAGCCAACCGGGGCAGAACACTGAAGCTTTCTTT

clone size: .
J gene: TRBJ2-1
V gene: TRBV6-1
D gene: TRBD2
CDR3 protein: CASRSGSPLNEQFF
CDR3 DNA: TGTGCCAGCCGAAGCGGGAGCCCTCTCAATGAGCAGTTCTTC

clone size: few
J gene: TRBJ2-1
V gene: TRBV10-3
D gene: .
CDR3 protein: CASTGGAYNEQFF
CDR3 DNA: TGTGCTTCCACCGGGGGCGCCTACAATGAGCAGTTCTTC

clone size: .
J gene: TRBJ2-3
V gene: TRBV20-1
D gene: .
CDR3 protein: CSANTVASDQYF
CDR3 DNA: TGCAGTGCTAACACCGTAGCGTCCGACCAGTATTTT

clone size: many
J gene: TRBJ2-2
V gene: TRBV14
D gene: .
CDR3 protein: CASVQGNTGELFF
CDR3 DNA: TGTGCCTCAGTTCAAGGGAACACCGGGGAGCTGTTTTTT

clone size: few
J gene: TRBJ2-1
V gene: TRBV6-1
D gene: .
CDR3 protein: CASPPPLSYNEQFF
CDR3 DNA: TGTGCCAGCCCTCCGCCCCTCTCCTACAATGAGCAGTTCTTC

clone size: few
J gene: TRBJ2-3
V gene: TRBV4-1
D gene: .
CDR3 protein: CASSFTGLTLADTQYF
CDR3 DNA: TGCGCCAGCAGCTTCACGGGCCTTACCCTGGCAGATACGCAGTATTTT

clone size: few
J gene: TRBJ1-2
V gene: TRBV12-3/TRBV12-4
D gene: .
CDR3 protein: CASSLQEASYGYTF
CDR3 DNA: TGTGCCAGCAGTTTGCAGGAAGCCTCCTATGGCTACACCTTC

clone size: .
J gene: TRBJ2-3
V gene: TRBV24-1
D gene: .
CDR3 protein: CATSEGAYTDTQYF
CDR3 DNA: TGTGCCACCAGTGAGGGGGCCTACACAGATACGCAGTATTTT

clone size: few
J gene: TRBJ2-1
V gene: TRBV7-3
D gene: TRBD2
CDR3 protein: CASSLTGGRSYNEQFF
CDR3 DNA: TGTGCCAGCAGCTTAACGGGCGGGAGATCCTACAATGAGCAGTTCTTC

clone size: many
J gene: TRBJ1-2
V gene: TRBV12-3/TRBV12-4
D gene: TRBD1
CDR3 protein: CASRGTGRYTF
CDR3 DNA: TGTGCCAGCAGGGGGACAGGGCGCTACACCTTC

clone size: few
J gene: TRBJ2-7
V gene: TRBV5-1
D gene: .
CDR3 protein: CASRISRAAYEQYF
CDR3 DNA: TGCGCCAGCAGGATTAGCAGGGCGGCCTACGAGCAGTACTTC

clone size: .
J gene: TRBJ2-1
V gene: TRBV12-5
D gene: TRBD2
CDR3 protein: CASGLANKSRAGGPSDEQFF
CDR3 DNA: TGTGCTAGTGGTTTGGCAAACAAGTCCCGAGCGGGAGGGCCCTCGGATGAGCAGTTCTTC

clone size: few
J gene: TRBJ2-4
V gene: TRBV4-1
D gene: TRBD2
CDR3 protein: CASSQLTSGVAKNIQYF
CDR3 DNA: TGCGCCAGCAGCCAATTGACGAGCGGGGTAGCCAAAAACATTCAGTACTTC

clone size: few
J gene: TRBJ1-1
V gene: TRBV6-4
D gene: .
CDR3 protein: CASSAVGGNTEAFF
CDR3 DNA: TGTGCCAGCAGTGCGGTGGGGGGGAACACTGAAGCTTTCTTT

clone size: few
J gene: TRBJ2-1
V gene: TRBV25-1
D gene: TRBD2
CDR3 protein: CASSDSGTSFYEQFF
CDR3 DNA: TGTGCCAGCAGTGACTCCGGGACTAGTTTTTATGAGCAGTTCTTC

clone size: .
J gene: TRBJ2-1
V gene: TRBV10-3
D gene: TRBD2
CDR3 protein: CAISESGIAGVNEQFF
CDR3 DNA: TGTGCCATCAGTGAGTCGGGGATAGCGGGAGTCAATGAGCAGTTCTTC

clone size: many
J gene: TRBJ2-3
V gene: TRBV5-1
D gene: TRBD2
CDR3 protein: CASSFATSGSTDTQYF
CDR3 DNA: TGCGCCAGCAGCTTTGCCACTAGCGGAAGCACAGATACGCAGTATTTT

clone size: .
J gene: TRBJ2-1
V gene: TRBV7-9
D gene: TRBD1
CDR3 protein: CASSLAVLRGPNNEQFF
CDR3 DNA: TGTGCCAGCAGCTTAGCCGTCCTCAGGGGGCCAAACAATGAGCAGTTCTTC

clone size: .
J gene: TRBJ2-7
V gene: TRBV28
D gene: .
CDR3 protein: CASSLTRAAYEQYF
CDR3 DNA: TGTGCCAGCAGTTTAACCAGGGCCGCCTACGAGCAGTACTTC

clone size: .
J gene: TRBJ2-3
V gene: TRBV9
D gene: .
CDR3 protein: CASSVGGSGDTQYF
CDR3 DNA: TGTGCCAGCAGCGTAGGAGGATCTGGAGATACGCAGTATTTT

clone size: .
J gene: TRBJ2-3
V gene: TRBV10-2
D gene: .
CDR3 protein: CASSETSPPQSDTQYF
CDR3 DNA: TGCGCCAGCAGTGAGACCAGCCCTCCCCAATCAGATACGCAGTATTTT

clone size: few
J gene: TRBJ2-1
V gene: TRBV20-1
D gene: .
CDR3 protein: CSASLSGGSYNEQFF
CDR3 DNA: TGCAGTGCTAGCCTCTCCGGGGGATCCTACAATGAGCAGTTCTTC

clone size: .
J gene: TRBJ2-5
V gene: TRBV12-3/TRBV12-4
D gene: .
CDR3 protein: CASKLGRETQYF
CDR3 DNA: TGTGCCAGCAAACTCGGCCGAGAGACCCAGTACTTC

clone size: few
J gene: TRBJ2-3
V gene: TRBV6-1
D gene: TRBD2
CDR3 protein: CASSISGSMTDTQYF
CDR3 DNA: TGTGCCAGCAGTATTAGCGGGAGTATGACAGATACGCAGTATTTT

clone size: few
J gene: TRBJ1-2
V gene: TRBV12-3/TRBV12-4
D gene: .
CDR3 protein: CASSLRGSYGYTF
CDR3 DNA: TGTGCCAGCAGTTTAAGGGGGAGCTATGGCTACACCTTC

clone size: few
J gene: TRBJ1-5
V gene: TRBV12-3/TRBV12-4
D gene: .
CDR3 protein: CASSKLKPQNQPQHF
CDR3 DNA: TGTGCCAGCAGTAAACTAAAGCCCCAGAATCAGCCCCAGCATTTT

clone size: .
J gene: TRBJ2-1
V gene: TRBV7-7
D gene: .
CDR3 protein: CASSRNLLIHIPCSYNEQFF
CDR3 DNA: TGTGCCAGCAGCCGGAACCTACTCATTCATATACCTTGCTCCTACAATGAGCAGTTCTTC

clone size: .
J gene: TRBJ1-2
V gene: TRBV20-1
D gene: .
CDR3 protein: CSARQGGSYGYTF
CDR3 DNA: TGCAGTGCTAGACAGGGAGGGTCCTATGGCTACACCTTC

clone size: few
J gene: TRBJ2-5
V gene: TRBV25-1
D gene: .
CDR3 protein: CATSIPRDGAQETQYF
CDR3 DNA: TGTGCCACCAGCATACCAAGGGACGGGGCACAAGAGACCCAGTACTTC

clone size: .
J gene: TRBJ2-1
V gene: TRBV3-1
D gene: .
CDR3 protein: CASSQVLGFRRGSYNEQFF
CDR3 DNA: TGTGCCAGCAGCCAGGTCCTGGGGTTCCGACGAGGCTCCTACAATGAGCAGTTCTTC

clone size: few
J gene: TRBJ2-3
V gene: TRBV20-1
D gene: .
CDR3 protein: CSARETVHTQYF
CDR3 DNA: TGCAGTGCTAGAGAAACGGTACATACGCAGTATTTT

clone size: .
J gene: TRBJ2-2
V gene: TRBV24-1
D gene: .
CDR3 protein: CATTLIWGFVGELFF
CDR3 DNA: TGTGCCACCACCCTGATTTGGGGATTCGTCGGGGAGCTGTTTTTT

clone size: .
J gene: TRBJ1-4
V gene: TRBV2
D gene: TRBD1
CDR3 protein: CASRGQFATNEKLFF
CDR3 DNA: TGTGCCAGCAGGGGACAGTTTGCAACTAATGAAAAACTGTTTTTT

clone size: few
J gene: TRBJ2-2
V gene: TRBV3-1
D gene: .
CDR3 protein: CASSQRNPTGELFF
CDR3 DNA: TGTGCCAGCAGCCAACGAAATCCCACCGGGGAGCTGTTTTTT

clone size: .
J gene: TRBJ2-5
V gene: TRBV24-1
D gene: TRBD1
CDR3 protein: CATSEAGRGPRATQYF
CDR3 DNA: TGTGCCACCAGTGAAGCCGGAAGGGGGCCCCGAGCGACCCAGTACTTC

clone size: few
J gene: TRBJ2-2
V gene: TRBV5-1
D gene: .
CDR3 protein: CASSLFGGADTGELFF
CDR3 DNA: TGCGCCAGCAGCTTGTTTGGGGGCGCGGACACCGGGGAGCTGTTTTTT

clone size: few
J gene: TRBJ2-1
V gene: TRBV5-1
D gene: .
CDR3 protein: CASSLGRPQSSYNEQFF
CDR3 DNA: TGCGCCAGCAGCTTAGGACGGCCTCAAAGCTCCTACAATGAGCAGTTCTTC

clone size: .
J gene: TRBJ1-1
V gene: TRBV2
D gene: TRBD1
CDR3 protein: CASSDTTGGHTEAFF
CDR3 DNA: TGTGCCAGCAGTGATACCACAGGGGGCCACACTGAAGCTTTCTTT

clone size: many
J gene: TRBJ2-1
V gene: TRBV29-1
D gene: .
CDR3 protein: CSVYRSSYNEQFF
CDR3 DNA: TGCAGCGTCTACAGGAGCTCCTACAATGAGCAGTTCTTC

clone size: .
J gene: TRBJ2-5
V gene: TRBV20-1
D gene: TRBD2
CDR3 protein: CSARELVAGVWETQYF
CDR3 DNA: TGCAGTGCTAGAGAGTTGGTAGCGGGGGTCTGGGAGACCCAGTACTTC

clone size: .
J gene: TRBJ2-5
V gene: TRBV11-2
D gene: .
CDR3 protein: CASSPGIRDQYF
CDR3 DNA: TGTGCCAGCAGCCCAGGTATCCGGGACCAGTACTTC